These T cell receptor beta chains were read from a single sample in a study of radiation and T cells in renal cell carcinoma. Using immunoSEQ multiplex PCR, the repertoire was profiled, and TCRdb retains in-frame clones only, with some absent. Of approximately 100,000 clones listed, 86% are singletons. Specimen: blood, collected from a patient whose treatment included radiotherapy and nephrectomy. The receptor set was obtained from a man over 45 with renal cell carcinoma. The CDR3 runs from the conserved cysteine through the conserved F or W. Each record gives: V gene, clone size, D gene, J gene, CDR3 protein, CDR3 DNA. The D gene is left open where the match is weak. Only part of the rows carry a size: once, few, many, or a class if the clone is expanded.

TRBV2	NA	NA	TRBJ2-2	CASSEEALRNTGELFF	TGTGCCAGCAGTGAAGAGGCCCTAAGGAACACCGGGGAGCTGTTTTTT
TRBV19	NA	TRBD2	TRBJ2-3	CASRLAASTDTQYF	TGTGCCAGTCGTCTAGCGGCTAGCACAGATACGCAGTATTTT
TRBV2	NA	TRBD1	TRBJ2-7	CASSGQGSIEQYF	TGTGCCAGCAGTGGACAGGGTTCGATCGAGCAGTACTTC
TRBV7-3	NA	TRBD1	TRBJ1-2	CASSSATGEVGGYTF	TGTGCCAGCAGCTCAGCGACAGGGGAGGTTGGTGGCTACACCTTC
TRBV5-5	NA	NA	TRBJ2-7	CASRLREVVYEQYF	TGTGCCAGCAGGTTAAGGGAGGTGGTGTACGAGCAGTACTTC
TRBV6-1	NA	TRBD1	TRBJ1-1	CASSVDLSTGTGYEAFF	TGTGCCAGCAGTGTGGACCTCTCGACCGGGACAGGGTATGAAGCTTTCTTT
TRBV7-7	NA	NA	TRBJ2-5	CASSLARKETQYF	TGTGCTAGCAGCTTAGCCAGAAAGGAGACCCAGTACTTC
TRBV7-8	once	NA	TRBJ2-2	CASSLRAHTGELFF	TGTGCCAGCAGCCTCAGGGCCCACACCGGGGAGCTGTTTTTT
TRBV5-5	medium-sized	NA	TRBJ1-5	CASSQFLGQGNQPQHF	TGTGCCAGCAGCCAGTTTCTGGGCCAGGGGAATCAGCCCCAGCATTTT
TRBV7-8	NA	NA	TRBJ2-2	CASSPPVRLRNFAGELFF	TGTGCCAGCAGCCCGCCTGTCCGTCTCAGGAATTTTGCCGGGGAGCTGTTTTTT
TRBV18	NA	TRBD1	TRBJ2-1	CASSPYSDRANEQFF	TGTGCCAGCTCACCTTACTCTGACAGGGCTAATGAGCAGTTCTTC
TRBV19	NA	NA	TRBJ1-5	CASSQQGNQPQHF	TGTGCCAGTAGTCAACAAGGAAATCAGCCCCAGCATTTT
TRBV5-1	once	TRBD1	TRBJ2-7	CASSPGTGLYEQYF	TGCGCCAGCAGCCCCGGGACAGGGCTCTACGAGCAGTACTTC
TRBV9	NA	NA	TRBJ2-3	CASSARTSIRTDTQYF	TGTGCCAGCAGCGCCAGGACATCTATTCGCACAGATACGCAGTATTTT
TRBV28	NA	TRBD2	TRBJ2-4	CASSLGGVAKNIQYF	TGTGCCAGCAGTTTAGGGGGGGTGGCCAAAAACATTCAGTACTTC
TRBV5-8	NA	NA	TRBJ1-2	CASSWQFHVYGYTF	TGTGCCAGCAGCTGGCAGTTCCACGTCTATGGCTACACCTTC
TRBV7-3	NA	NA	TRBJ2-6	CASSVEGIGANVLTF	TGTGCCAGCAGCGTAGAGGGGATCGGGGCCAACGTCCTGACTTTC
TRBV2	few	TRBD1	TRBJ1-1	CAGARDRATEAFF	TGTGCCGGAGCCCGGGACAGGGCCACTGAAGCTTTCTTT
TRBV19	NA	TRBD1	TRBJ2-7	CASSPTGSPYEQYF	TGTGCCAGTAGCCCGACAGGGTCGCCCTACGAGCAGTACTTC
TRBV10-3	NA	NA	TRBJ1-1	CAISDGTKAVNTEAFF	TGTGCCATCAGTGATGGGACAAAAGCTGTGAACACTGAAGCTTTCTTT
TRBV2	NA	TRBD1	TRBJ1-2	CASRVGAGGTSGYTF	TGTGCCAGCAGGGTCGGGGCAGGGGGCACTTCTGGCTACACCTTC
TRBV10-2	NA	NA	TRBJ2-3	CASRERTENTDTQYF	TGCGCCAGCAGGGAAAGGACGGAGAACACAGATACGCAGTATTTT
TRBV9	NA	NA	TRBJ1-2	CASSAGRGGYYGYTF	TGTGCCAGCAGCGCCGGGCGAGGGGGATACTATGGCTACACCTTC
TRBV6-4	NA	NA	TRBJ1-2	CASSEQGSYGYTF	TGTGCCAGCAGTGAGCAGGGTAGCTATGGCTACACCTTC
TRBV27	NA	NA	TRBJ2-3	CASSPRTEATQYF	TGTGCCAGCAGTCCCCGGACGGAGGCTACGCAGTATTTT
TRBV7-2	NA	NA	TRBJ2-7	CASSLRGGLSYEQYF	TGTGCCAGCAGCTTAAGAGGGGGGCTCTCCTACGAGCAGTACTTC
TRBV29-1	NA	NA	TRBJ2-3	CSVGLQGGTDTQYF	TGCAGCGTTGGTTTACAGGGTGGCACAGATACGCAGTATTTT
TRBV5-8	NA	TRBD1	TRBJ1-1	CASSADRAQFQAFF	TGTGCCAGCAGCGCGGACAGGGCACAGTTTCAAGCTTTCTTT
TRBV18	NA	TRBD1	TRBJ1-1	CASSPTGVDPEAFF	TGTGCCAGCTCACCAACAGGGGTGGACCCTGAAGCTTTCTTT
TRBV6-4	NA	TRBD2	TRBJ2-7	CASRVAVAGGSYEQYF	TGTGCCAGCAGAGTGGCAGTAGCGGGAGGGTCCTACGAGCAGTACTTC
TRBV2	NA	TRBD1	TRBJ2-3	CASSEMQGAGDTQYF	TGTGCCAGCAGTGAGATGCAGGGGGCGGGAGATACGCAGTATTTT
TRBV5-1	NA	NA	TRBJ2-3	CASSLPIQGFADTQYF	TGCGCCAGCAGCTTGCCGATTCAGGGGTTCGCAGATACGCAGTATTTT
TRBV4-1	NA	TRBD1	TRBJ2-7	CASSQRNTGEVVHEQYF	TGCGCCAGCAGCCAACGAAACACAGGGGAAGTGGTCCACGAGCAGTACTTC